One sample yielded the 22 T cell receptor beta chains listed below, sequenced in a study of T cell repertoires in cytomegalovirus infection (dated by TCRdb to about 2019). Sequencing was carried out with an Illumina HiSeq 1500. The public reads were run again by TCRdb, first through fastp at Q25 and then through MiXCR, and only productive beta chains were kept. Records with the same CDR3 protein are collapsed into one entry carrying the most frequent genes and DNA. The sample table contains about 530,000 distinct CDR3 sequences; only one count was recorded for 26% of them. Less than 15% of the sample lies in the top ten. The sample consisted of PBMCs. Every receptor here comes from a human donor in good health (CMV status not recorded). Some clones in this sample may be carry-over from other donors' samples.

CDR3 sequence (DNA): TGTGCCAGCAGCCCCCGCGAGGGAGGTGAGCAGTACTTC. Amino acid sequence: CASSPREGGEQYF. This sequence joins TRBV4-2 and TRBJ2-7; tentative D call: TRBD2 (6 bases). Germline lookup yields CDR1 LGHNA and CDR2 YNFKEQ. Trimming cost V 4 bases and J 7 bases, with 14 bases left between them. The CDR3 extends over 13 amino acids.

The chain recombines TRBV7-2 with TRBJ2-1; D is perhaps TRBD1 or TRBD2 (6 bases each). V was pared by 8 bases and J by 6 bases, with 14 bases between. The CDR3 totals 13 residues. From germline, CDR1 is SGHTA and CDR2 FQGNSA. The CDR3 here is CASDRGVGNEQFF. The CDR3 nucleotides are TGTGCCAGCGATAGGGGGGTGGGCAATGAGCAGTTCTTC.

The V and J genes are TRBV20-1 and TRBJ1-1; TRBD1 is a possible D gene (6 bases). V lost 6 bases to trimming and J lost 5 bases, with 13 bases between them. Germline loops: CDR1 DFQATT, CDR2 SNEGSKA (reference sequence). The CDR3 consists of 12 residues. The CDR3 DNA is TGCAGTGCATCCAGGGGCTATACTGAAGCTTTCTTT. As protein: CSASRGYTEAFF.

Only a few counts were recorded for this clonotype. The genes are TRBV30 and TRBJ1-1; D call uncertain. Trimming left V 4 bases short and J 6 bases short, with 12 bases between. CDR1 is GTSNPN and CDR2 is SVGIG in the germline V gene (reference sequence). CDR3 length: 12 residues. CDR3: CAWNRVRAEAFF. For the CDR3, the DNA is TGTGCCTGGAATCGTGTGAGGGCTGAAGCTTTCTTT.

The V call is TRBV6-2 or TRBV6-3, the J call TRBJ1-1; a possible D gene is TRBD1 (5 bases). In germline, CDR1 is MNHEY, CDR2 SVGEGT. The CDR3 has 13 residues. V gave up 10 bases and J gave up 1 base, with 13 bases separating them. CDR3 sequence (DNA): TGTGCCACCTTGTGGGGGGGGAACACTGAAGCTTTCTTT. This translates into CATLWGGNTEAFF.

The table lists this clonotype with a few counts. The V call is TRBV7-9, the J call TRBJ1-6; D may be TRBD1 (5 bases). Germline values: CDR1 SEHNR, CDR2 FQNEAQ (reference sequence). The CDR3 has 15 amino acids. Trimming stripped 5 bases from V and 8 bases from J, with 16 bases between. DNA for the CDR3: TGTGCCAGCAGCCTCACCCGGGGGGGGGATTCACCCCTCCACTTT. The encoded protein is CASSLTRGGDSPLHF.

CDR3 sequence reads: CASSPKTTSGAGDTQYF. In DNA, the CDR3 is TGTGCCAGCAGCCCAAAAACGACTAGCGGGGCGGGGGATACGCAGTATTTT. The rearrangement links TRBV5-8 to TRBJ2-3; 11 nucleotides agree with TRBD2. With V trimmed by 4 bases and J by 6 bases, 13 bases remained unmatched. Germline V CDR1 and CDR2: SGHTS, YDEGEE. CDR3 size: 17 residues.

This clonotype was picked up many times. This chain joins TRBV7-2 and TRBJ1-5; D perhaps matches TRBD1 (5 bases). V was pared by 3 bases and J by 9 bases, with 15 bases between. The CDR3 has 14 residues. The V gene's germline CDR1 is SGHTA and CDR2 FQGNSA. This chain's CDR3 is CASSFTGPDGPQHF. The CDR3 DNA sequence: TGTGCCAGCAGCTTTACAGGCCCGGATGGGCCCCAGCATTTT.

As DNA, the CDR3 is TGTGCCAGCAGCCCTTCGTTCGGGGAGCTGTTTTTT. It specifies CASSPSFGELFF. The chain uses TRBV27 and TRBJ2-2; D is undetermined. The germline CDR1 and CDR2 sequences are MNHEY and SMNVEV (reference sequence). This CDR3 spans 12 amino acids. The V gene lost 6 bases and the J gene lost 7 bases, with 9 bases spanning the gap.

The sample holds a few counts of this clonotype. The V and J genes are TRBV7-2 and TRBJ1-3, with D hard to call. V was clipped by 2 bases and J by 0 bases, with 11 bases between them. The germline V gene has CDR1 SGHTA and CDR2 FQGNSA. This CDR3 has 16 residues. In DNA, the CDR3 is TGTGCCAGCAGCTTAATAGCACCCATCTCTGGAAACACCATATATTTT. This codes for CASSLIAPISGNTIYF.

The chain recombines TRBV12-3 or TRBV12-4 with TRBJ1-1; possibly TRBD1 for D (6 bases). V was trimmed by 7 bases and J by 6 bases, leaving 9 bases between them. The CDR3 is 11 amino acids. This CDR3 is CASIWGPEAFF. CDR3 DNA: TGTGCCAGCATCTGGGGGCCTGAAGCTTTCTTT.

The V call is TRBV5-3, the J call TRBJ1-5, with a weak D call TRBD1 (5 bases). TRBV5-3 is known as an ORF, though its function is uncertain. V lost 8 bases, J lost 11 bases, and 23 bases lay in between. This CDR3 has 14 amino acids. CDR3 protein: CASSIVVGLSAQHF. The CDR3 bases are TGTGCCAGCAGCATTGTCGTGGGGCTGTCGGCCCAGCATTTT.

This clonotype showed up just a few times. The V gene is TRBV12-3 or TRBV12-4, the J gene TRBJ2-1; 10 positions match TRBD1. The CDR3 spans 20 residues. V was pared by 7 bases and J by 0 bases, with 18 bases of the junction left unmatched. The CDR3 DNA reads TGTGCCAGCATCCCCGGGACAGGGGTCTCCCGTAGAAGCTCCTACAATGAGCAGTTCTTC. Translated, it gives CASIPGTGVSRRSSYNEQFF.

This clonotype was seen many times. CDR3 sequence reads: CASSHPTGGRAMNTEAFF. The CDR3 DNA follows: TGTGCCAGCAGCCACCCAACAGGCGGCAGGGCGATGAACACTGAAGCTTTCTTT. The V and J genes are TRBV7-6 and TRBJ1-1, with D possibly matching TRBD1 (5 bases). The germline gives CDR1 SGHVS, CDR2 FNYEAQ. Trimming shortened V by 5 bases and J by 0 bases, and 22 bases separated the two germline ends. The CDR3 is 18 amino acids.

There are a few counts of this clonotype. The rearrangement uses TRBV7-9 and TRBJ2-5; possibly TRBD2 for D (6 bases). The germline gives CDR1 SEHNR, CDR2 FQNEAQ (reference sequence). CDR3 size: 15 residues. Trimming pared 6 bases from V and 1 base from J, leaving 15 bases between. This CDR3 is CASRTQRAIQETQYF. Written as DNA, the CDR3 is TGTGCCAGCAGAACCCAGCGGGCGATCCAAGAGACCCAGTACTTC.

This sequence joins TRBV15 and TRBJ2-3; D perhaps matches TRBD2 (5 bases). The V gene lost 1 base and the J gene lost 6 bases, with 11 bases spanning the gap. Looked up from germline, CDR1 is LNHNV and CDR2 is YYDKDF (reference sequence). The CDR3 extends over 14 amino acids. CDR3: CATSRGGSEDTQYF. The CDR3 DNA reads TGTGCCACCAGCAGAGGAGGGTCTGAGGATACGCAGTATTTT.

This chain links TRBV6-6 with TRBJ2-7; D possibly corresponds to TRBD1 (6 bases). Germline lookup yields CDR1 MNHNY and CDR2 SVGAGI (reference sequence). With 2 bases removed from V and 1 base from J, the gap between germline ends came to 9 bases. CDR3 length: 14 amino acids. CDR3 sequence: CASSYPTGSYEQYF. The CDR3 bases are TGTGCCAGCAGTTACCCTACAGGGTCCTACGAGCAGTACTTC.

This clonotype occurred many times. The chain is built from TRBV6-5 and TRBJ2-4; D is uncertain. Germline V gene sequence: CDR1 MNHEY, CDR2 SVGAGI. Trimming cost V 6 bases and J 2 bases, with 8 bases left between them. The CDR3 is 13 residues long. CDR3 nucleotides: TGTGCCAGCAGAGAAGGGACCAAAAACATTCAGTACTTC. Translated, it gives CASREGTKNIQYF.

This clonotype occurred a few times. DNA of the CDR3: TGTGCCAGCAGTGAGGGCGGGAGGGCCTTAAGTGAGCAGTTCTTC. This encodes CASSEGGRALSEQFF. V and J are TRBV2 and TRBJ2-1; 9 bases are a match to TRBD2. The V segment lost 3 bases and the J segment 9 bases; nucleotides outside the gene matches: 9. Germline assignment: CDR1 SNHLY and CDR2 FYNNEI. The CDR3 spans 15 residues.

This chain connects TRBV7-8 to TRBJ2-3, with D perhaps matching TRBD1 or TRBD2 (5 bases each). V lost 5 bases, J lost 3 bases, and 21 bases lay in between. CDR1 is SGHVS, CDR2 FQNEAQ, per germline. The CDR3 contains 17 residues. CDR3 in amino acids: CASSPGKERTHTDTQYF. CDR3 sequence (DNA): TGTGCCAGCAGCCCAGGGAAGGAGCGGACGCATACAGATACGCAGTATTTT.

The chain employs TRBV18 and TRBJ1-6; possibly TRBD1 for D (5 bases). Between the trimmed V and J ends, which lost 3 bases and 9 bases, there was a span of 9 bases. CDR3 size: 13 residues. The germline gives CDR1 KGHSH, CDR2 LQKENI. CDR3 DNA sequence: TGTGCCAGCTCACCCGACGGGGGTTCACCCCTCCACTTT. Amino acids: CASSPDGGSPLHF.

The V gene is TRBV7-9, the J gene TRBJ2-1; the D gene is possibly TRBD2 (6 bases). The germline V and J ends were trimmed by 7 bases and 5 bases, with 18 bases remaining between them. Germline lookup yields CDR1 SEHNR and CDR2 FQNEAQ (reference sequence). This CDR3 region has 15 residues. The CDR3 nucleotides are TGTGCCAGCAATGCCGGGACTCCGGGGGACAATGAGCAGTTCTTC. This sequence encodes CASNAGTPGDNEQFF.